This record looks at one TCR beta chain sequence and its context. What antigen it recognizes has not been identified. The input lacks base qualities; no much larger clone sits a single base away. The CDR3 runs 14 amino acids, cysteine and phenylalanine included. The CDR3 DNA has 42 bases and is translated from base 1. Per the germline V gene, MGHRA is the CDR1 and YSYEKL is the CDR2. The germline ends are 13 bases apart after V is trimmed by 6 bases and J by 2 bases. Patients with autoimmune disease history or receiving systemic immunosuppression were excluded from the trial. Peripheral blood for TCR sequencing was drawn from every dose cohort at baseline, at cycle 4 day 1 and at cycle 7 day 1. Samples were obtained from an open-label, multicenter, first-in-human phase I dose-escalation trial of ivuxolimab. Adults with locally advanced or metastatic head and neck squamous cell, hepatocellular, melanoma or renal cell carcinoma were enrolled in the trial. CD4+ and CD8+ T cells were sorted separately from peripheral blood before TCR sequencing.

Genomic DNA was extracted from sorted cells for sequencing of the TCRbeta CDR3 region. TCRbeta CDR3 regions were sequenced using the immunoSEQ Assay. TCRdb carries this immuneACCESS record with in-frame sequences only. Its versions omit some clonotypes, under half of them owing to an unresolved V gene in the studies checked, with the rest unexplained. The sample table contains 20,000 to 25,000 clones; only one count was recorded for 75% to 85% of them. Clones ranked in the top ten supply more than 15% of the sample. The sample originates from a study of OX40 agonist ivuxolimab in advanced cancers. About the investigation overall: Ivuxolimab was an agonistic, fully human IgG2 monoclonal antibody directed against OX40 (CD134), a costimulatory receptor. Intravenous ivuxolimab was administered to patients every 2 weeks at six dose levels: 0.01, 0.1, 0.3, 1.5, 3 and 10 mg/kg. Of the 52 patients in dose escalation, about 20 had hepatocellular carcinoma, some 15 had melanoma, 9 had renal cell carcinoma and 9 had head and neck cancer. In the dose-escalation cohort, more than 80% of patients were male, and the mean age was around 60 years with a range of about 23 to 79. Prior anti-PD-1, anti-PD-L1 or anti-CTLA-4 therapy was permitted, and checkpoint inhibitors had been received by about 44% of dose-escalation patients. Three dose-escalation patients achieved partial responses, one with hepatocellular carcinoma and two with cutaneous melanoma. Peripheral TCRbeta sequencing was intended to test whether TCR sequence diversity was altered and clonal T-cell expansion was caused by ivuxolimab. The paper reports the monotherapy dose-escalation portion (N of about 51 patients) of the phase I ivuxolimab trial. Beyond this particular receptor, the publication reports: Partial responders in the 0.1-3.0 mg/kg groups had among the lowest normalized peripheral clonal expansion, especially among CD8+ T cells. At doses of 0.1 to 3.0 mg/kg, clonal expansion of both CD4+ and CD8+ blood T cells was observed from baseline to week 6. Low levels of normalized T-cell clonal expansion were also seen in some patients who did not respond. The antigen specificity of the peripheral T cells that underwent clonal expansion was not determined. After ivuxolimab, CD8+ T cells had more expanded clones than CD4+ T cells on average.

The sequencing used CD4+ or CD8+ T cells sorted from blood, collected in a trial of the OX40 agonist ivuxolimab. The sequence joins TRBV4-1 to TRBJ1-1, with a tentative D gene TRBD1 over 5 matching bases. This TCR derives from an adult with an advanced solid tumor such as melanoma, head and neck, liver or kidney cancer. The CDR3 protein is CASSPPDTNTEAFF. The base sequence is TGCGCCAGCAGTCCACCGGACACAAACACTGAAGCTTTCTTT.